This T cell receptor (beta chain) was found in a study of cytomegalovirus exposure and HLA in healthy donors. Turning to this clone: Its antigen remains unknown.

In the PCR, 60 Vbeta and 13 Jbeta primers were used. Libraries were prepared by immunoSEQ multiplex PCR; TCRdb keeps only in-frame clonotypes and omits some of them. The sample shows about 140,000 clones, around 70% of them seen only once. This CDR3 is 15 amino acids long. V was cut by 3 bases and J by 1 base, with 11 bases left in between. The germline gives CDR1 MDHEN, CDR2 SYDVKM. Everyone who donated was a healthy bone marrow donor. Notes on the study in general: TCR beta chains numbering more than 150 were designated cytomegalovirus-associated. Further analysis was carried out later, and it showed several of the most significant clusters appearing linked to common viral pathogens.

The chain recombines TRBV28 with TRBJ2-3; tentative D call: TRBD2 (6 bases). This TCR was recovered from a woman in her 30s in good health and CMV-seronegative. The sequenced material came from PBMCs. The CDR3 loop is CASSFLAGRTDTQYF. DNA of the CDR3: TGTGCCAGCAGTTTTTTGGCGGGGCGCACAGATACGCAGTATTTT.